This T cell receptor beta chain was obtained from a study of control samples from healthy donors and cancer patients. Germline loops: CDR1 SEHNR, CDR2 FQNEAQ (reference sequence). The CDR3 sequence is 13 residues long. V trimming: 8 bases; J trimming: 4 bases; junction bases outside the gene matches: 4. Libraries were prepared by immunoSEQ multiplex PCR; TCRdb keeps only in-frame clonotypes and omits some of them. The sample includes around 94,000 clones, approximately 90% of them seen just once. The receptor was isolated from a woman under 30 in good health. The chain uses TRBV7-9 and TRBJ1-4; 7 bases line up with TRBD1. Sequencing input: blood. This CDR3 is CASRGQNNEKLFF. CDR3 DNA sequence: TGTGCCAGCCGGGGACAGAATAATGAAAAACTGTTTTTT.